These 21 T cell receptor beta chains came from one sample sequenced in a study of CD8 T cells in ankylosing spondylitis. Broader study findings: Ankylosing spondylitis blood seemed to carry a telltale TCR beta motif made of eight highly homologous variants.

Antigens for these TCRs are unknown. TCRdb re-called the 5' RACE reads with MiXCR, one entry per CDR3 protein. This table holds roughly 700,000 distinct CDR3 sequences, roughly 20% found once. The sample comprised blood, either unsorted or a sorted T cell fraction (not recorded which). Every receptor here comes from a male donor with ankylosing spondylitis.

The chain recombines TRBV6-1 with TRBJ1-1; no reliable D call. The V end lost 8 bases, the J end lost 0 bases, and 13 bases lay between the germline ends. This CDR3 spans 14 amino acids. Germline CDR1 is MNHNS and CDR2 is SASEGT. The CDR3 is CASGRALMNTEAFF. The CDR3 bases are TGTGCCAGCGGACGGGCCCTGATGAACACTGAAGCTTTCTTT.

This clonotype was detected a few times. The chain recombines TRBV29-1 with TRBJ1-1, with D possibly TRBD1 on 5 matching bases. CDR1 SQVTM and CDR2 ANQGSEA come from the germline V gene. Trimming left V 0 bases short and J 1 base short, with 15 bases between. This CDR3 region has 16 residues. The CDR3 bases are TGCAGCGTTGAAGATAGAGTGCGACAGAGGAACACTGAAGCTTTCTTT. Protein: CSVEDRVRQRNTEAFF.

The rearrangement uses TRBV5-1 and TRBJ2-7; 9 nucleotides agree with TRBD1. Germline CDR1 SGHRS, CDR2 YFSETQ. V gave up 4 bases and J gave up 3 bases; unmatched junction bases: 8. The CDR3 has 15 amino acids. CDR3 sequence: CASSPAGTGYYEQYF. CDR3 sequence (DNA): TGCGCCAGCAGCCCTGCCGGGACAGGGTACTACGAGCAGTACTTC.

This clonotype was seen a handful of times. V gene TRBV9 combines with J gene TRBJ2-2; no clear D gene. The CDR3 has 15 residues. From germline, CDR1 is SGDLS and CDR2 YYNGEE. Trimming cost V 2 bases and J 0 bases, with 8 bases left between them. The CDR3 is CASSVSGANTGELFF. The CDR3 DNA reads TGTGCCAGCAGCGTGAGTGGGGCGAACACCGGGGAGCTGTTTTTT.

This clonotype has just a few counts. V usage is TRBV20-1 and J usage is TRBJ2-3, with TRBD2 identical over 12 bases. V lost 3 bases to trimming and J lost 3 bases; unmatched junction nucleotides: 4. Germline CDR1 is DFQATT and CDR2 is SNEGSKA (reference sequence). The CDR3 totals 15 residues. In DNA, the CDR3 is TGCAGTGCTAGCCCCCTAGCGGGAGGGACAGATACGCAGTATTTT. Its protein product is CSASPLAGGTDTQYF.

The chain couples TRBV20-1 to TRBJ2-1; 7 nucleotides align to TRBD2. The CDR3 is 11 amino acids. Germline CDR1 and CDR2: DFQATT and SNEGSKA (reference sequence). Germline trimming cut 7 bases from V and 6 bases from J; bases unmatched to any gene: 3. The CDR3: CSGGGTNEQFF. The CDR3, as DNA: TGCAGTGGGGGGGGGACCAATGAGCAGTTCTTC.

This clonotype appeared a few times. This chain uses TRBV12-3 or TRBV12-4 with TRBJ1-1; 9 bases agree with TRBD1. J was trimmed by 4 bases and V by 5 bases; bases with no gene match: 5. This CDR3 contains 14 residues. The chain's CDR3 is CASSGTGGPTEAFF. In DNA, the CDR3 is TGTGCCAGCAGTGGAACAGGGGGCCCCACTGAAGCTTTCTTT.

This chain links TRBV7-2 with TRBJ2-1; TRBD1 matches 8 bases. The V and J ends lost 5 bases and 1 base, in that order; junction bases with no gene match: 10. CDR1 and CDR2 from the germline V gene are SGHTA and FQGNSA. The CDR3 extends over 17 amino acids. The CDR3 DNA reads TGTGCCAGCAGCACTACTCAGGGGGCTGGGTCCTACAATGAGCAGTTCTTC. Translated, it gives CASSTTQGAGSYNEQFF.

In this sample, this clonotype turned up many times. The rearrangement uses TRBV7-2 and TRBJ2-4; 11 bases match TRBD2. Germline V gene lookup returns CDR1 SGHTA and CDR2 FQGNSA. The CDR3 length is 16 residues. V shed 1 base, J shed 6 bases, and the junction held 5 bases outside the gene matches. CDR3 DNA sequence: TGTGCCAGCAGCTTAGGTAGCGGGGGGGCAAGAAACATTCAGTACTTC. Amino acids: CASSLGSGGARNIQYF.

The chain employs TRBV20-1 and TRBJ2-1; 7 bases match TRBD1. J gave up 1 base and V 0 bases, and 6 bases lay outside the gene matches. There are 16 residues in the CDR3. CDR1 is DFQATT, CDR2 SNEGSKA, per germline (reference sequence). The CDR3 spells CSARDQTGWSYNEQFF. The DNA for the CDR3 is TGCAGTGCTAGAGATCAGACAGGGTGGTCCTACAATGAGCAGTTCTTC.

There are a few counts of this clonotype. The V and J genes are TRBV11-2 and TRBJ2-1, with D unclear. The V and J ends lost 3 bases and 2 bases respectively, with 11 bases between them. Germline loops: CDR1 SGHAT, CDR2 FQNNGV. The CDR3 runs to 15 residues. The chain's CDR3 is CASSFLGETYNEQFF. CDR3 DNA: TGTGCCAGCAGCTTTTTGGGTGAGACCTACAATGAGCAGTTCTTC.

Ten or more counts support this clonotype. CDR3 DNA sequence: TGCAGTGCTAGAGATCCAGTGGCAGACTTCTATGGCTACACCTTC. Translation: CSARDPVADFYGYTF. The V call is TRBV20-1, the J call TRBJ1-2; D gene ambiguous. Trimming took off 0 bases at V and 4 bases at J, with 15 bases between the two ends. This CDR3 region has 15 residues. CDR1 is DFQATT, CDR2 SNEGSKA, per germline (reference sequence).

This clonotype was counted at least ten times. CDR3 residues: CASIRGGLGGNEQFF. The CDR3 nucleotides are TGTGCCAGCATTCGAGGAGGCTTAGGGGGAAATGAGCAGTTCTTC. The rearrangement uses TRBV6-1 and TRBJ2-1; TRBD1 is a possible D gene (6 bases). V lost 7 bases and J lost 7, with 20 bases in between. Germline V lookup: CDR1 MNHNS, CDR2 SASEGT. The CDR3 is made up of 15 amino acids.

The chain recombines TRBV15 with TRBJ1-1; no clear D. The CDR3 loop spans 13 amino acids. Trimming removed 2 bases at V and 1 base at J, with 5 bases between. Germline CDR1 and CDR2: LNHNV and YYDKDF (reference sequence). The CDR3 sequence is CATSRSPNTEAFF. The CDR3 DNA is TGTGCCACCAGCAGAAGTCCGAACACTGAAGCTTTCTTT. Combining the CDR3 with reference TRBV15 and TRBJ1-1 gives the whole variable domain DAMVIQNPRYQVTQFGKPVTLSCSQTLNHNVMYWYQQKSSQAPKLLFHYYDKDFNNEADTPDNFQSRRPNTSFCFLDIRSPGLGDTAMYLCATSRSPNTEAFFGQGTRLTVV.

This sequence joins TRBV7-9 and TRBJ2-5; 7 bases are shared with TRBD2. The CDR3 has 16 amino acids. The trim removed 7 bases at V and 4 bases at J, leaving 15 bases unmatched. CDR1 is SEHNR and CDR2 is FQNEAQ in the germline V gene (reference sequence). DNA of the CDR3: TGTGCCAGCAACCATGTTTCGGGGGGAGGCCCAGAGACCCAGTACTTC. Protein: CASNHVSGGGPETQYF. Full variable domain (remainder filled in from reference TRBV7-9 and TRBJ2-5): DTGVSQNPRHKITKRGQNVTFRCDPISEHNRLYWYRQTLGQGPEFLTYFQNEAQLEKSRLLSDRFSAERPKGSFSTLEIQRTEQGDSAMYLCASNHVSGGGPETQYFGPGTRLLVL.

The gene calls are TRBV11-1 and TRBJ1-5; 10 bases are shared with TRBD1. CDR3 length: 19 residues. Germline lookup yields CDR1 SGHAT and CDR2 FQDESV (reference sequence). J gave up 0 bases and V 4 bases, and 12 bases lay outside the gene matches. CDR3 in DNA: TGTGCCAGCAGCTACCAAGACAGGGGGCCACGTTATAGCAATCAGCCCCAGCATTTT. This gives the protein CASSYQDRGPRYSNQPQHF. Filled out from reference TRBV11-1 and TRBJ1-5, the complete variable domain reads EAEVAQSPRYKITEKSQAVAFWCDPISGHATLYWYRQILGQGPELLVQFQDESVVDDSQLPKDRFSAERLKGVDSTLKIQPAELGDSAMYLCASSYQDRGPRYSNQPQHFGDGTRLSIL.

This chain connects TRBV6-2 or TRBV6-3 to TRBJ1-2; no reliable D call. Germline loops: CDR1 MNHEY, CDR2 SVGEGT. The V end lost 5 bases, the J end lost 3 bases, and 10 bases lay between the germline ends. This CDR3 region has 13 residues. The CDR3 nucleotides are TGTGCCAGCAGTCCCGAGTGGCACTATGGCTACACCTTC. It specifies CASSPEWHYGYTF.

DNA of the CDR3: TGCAGTGCTAGAGACCACGGCCAGGGTGATGGCTACACCTTC. Its translation: CSARDHGQGDGYTF. The chain couples TRBV20-1 to TRBJ1-2, with D perhaps matching TRBD1 (5 bases). This CDR3 has 14 residues. The germline V gene has CDR1 DFQATT and CDR2 SNEGSKA (reference sequence). Trimming cost V 0 bases and J 6 bases, with 14 bases left between them.

There are a few counts of this clonotype. The chain links TRBV4-1 to TRBJ2-7; 9 nucleotides agree with TRBD2. The trim removed 4 bases at V and 6 bases at J, leaving 10 bases unmatched. The germline CDR1 and CDR2 sequences are MGHRA and YSYEKL. This CDR3 has 15 residues. CDR3 in amino acids: CASSPLRASGVEQYF. CDR3 sequence (DNA): TGCGCCAGCAGCCCCCTCCGGGCTAGCGGGGTCGAGCAGTACTTC.

The chain joins TRBV6-5 to TRBJ2-1, with unresolved D. Germline CDR1 is MNHEY and CDR2 is SVGAGI. CDR3 length: 16 amino acids. Between the trimmed V and J ends, which lost 0 bases and 0 bases, there was a span of 9 bases. The DNA for the CDR3 is TGTGCCAGCAGTTACTCGTTGGGAAGCTCCTACAATGAGCAGTTCTTC. Translation: CASSYSLGSSYNEQFF.

V is TRBV6-1 and J is TRBJ1-5, with TRBD1 as a possible D gene (6 bases). Trimming pared 5 bases from V and 1 base from J, leaving 12 bases between. The CDR3 has 15 residues. CDR1 is MNHNS and CDR2 is SASEGT in the germline V gene. The CDR3 here is CASSPRTASNQPQHF. CDR3 sequence (DNA): TGTGCCAGCAGTCCTCGGACAGCAAGCAATCAGCCCCAGCATTTT.